Included here is one T cell receptor beta chain sequence, with context. The sample belongs to a study of blood T cell repertoires in COVID-19. As for the study in general: Samples representing acute and convalescent COVID-19 were sourced from the United States, Italy and Spain. The cDNA or gDNA used as material had been derived from T cells, B-cell-depleted T cells, or PBMCs.

With 3 bases removed from V and 2 bases from J, the gap between germline ends came to 8 bases. The CDR3 runs to 14 residues. Germline CDR1 KGHSH, CDR2 LQKENI. Patients of the Seattle cohort, enrolled during active infection, were followed longitudinally. In the study's own analysis: Reference gene primer amplification gave nucleated cell count estimates. Here immunoSEQ multiplex PCR was the method, and the copy in TCRdb shows in-frame clones only, minus some. The V and J calls and clone size were taken over from that table, and D and trimming were inferred from the DNA. This sample has about 180,000 clones, with more than 75% found just once.

Sample: peripheral blood. The clonotype was recovered from a woman in her 70s with COVID-19, enrolled during active disease. J is TRBJ1-5 and V is TRBV18; the D is unclear. The CDR3 DNA is TGTGCCAGCTCACCCGGTGGAGGCAATCAGCCCCAGCATTTT. Encoded protein: CASSPGGGNQPQHF.